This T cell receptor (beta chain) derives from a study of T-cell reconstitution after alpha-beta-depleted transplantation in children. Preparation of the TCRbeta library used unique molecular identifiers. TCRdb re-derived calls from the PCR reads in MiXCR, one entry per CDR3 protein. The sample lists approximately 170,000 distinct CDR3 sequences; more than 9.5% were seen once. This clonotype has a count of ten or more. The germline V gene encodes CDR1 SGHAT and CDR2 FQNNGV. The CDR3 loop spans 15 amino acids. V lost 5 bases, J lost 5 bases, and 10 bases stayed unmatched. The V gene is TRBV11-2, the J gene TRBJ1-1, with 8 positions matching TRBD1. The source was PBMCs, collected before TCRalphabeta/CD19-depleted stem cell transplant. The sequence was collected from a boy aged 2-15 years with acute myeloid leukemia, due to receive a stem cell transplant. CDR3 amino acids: CASSIQTGASTEAFF. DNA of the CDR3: TGTGCCAGCAGCATCCAGACAGGGGCATCGACTGAAGCTTTCTTT.